This T cell receptor (beta chain) was identified during a study of OX40 agonist ivuxolimab in advanced cancers. Study at large: Three individuals attained partial responses, comprising one hepatocellular carcinoma case and two cutaneous melanoma cases.

The CDR3 sequence is 15 residues long. Germline V gene lookup returns CDR1 KGHSH and CDR2 LQKENI. Deletions cut 2 bases from V and 5 bases from J, with 12 bases between. In regard to this clone: The antigen is undetermined.

Broader study findings: At 0.1 to 3.0 mg/kg, clonal expansion of CD4+ and CD8+ blood T cells had occurred by week 6.

The table came from immunoSEQ multiplex PCR; TCRdb's copy has only in-frame clones and leaves some out. The sample includes some 55,000 clones, 90% to 95% of them seen just once. People who had autoimmune disease history or systemic immunosuppression were excluded. The genes are TRBV18 and TRBJ2-2; D remains ambiguous. This clonotype originated in an adult with an advanced solid tumor such as melanoma, head and neck, liver or kidney cancer. Sequenced material: CD4+ or CD8+ T cells sorted from blood, taken in a trial of the OX40 agonist ivuxolimab. The CDR3 loop reads CASSPGRIQTGELFF. The CDR3 DNA follows: TGTGCCAGCTCACCAGGAAGGATACAAACCGGGGAGCTGTTTTTT. The full variable domain, in which reference TRBV18 and TRBJ2-2 provide the parts outside the CDR3, is NAGVMQNPRHLVRRRGQEARLRCSPMKGHSHVYWYRQLPEEGLKFMVYLQKENIIDESGMPKERFSAEFPKEGPSILRIQQVVRGDSAAYFCASSPGRIQTGELFFGEGSRLTVL.